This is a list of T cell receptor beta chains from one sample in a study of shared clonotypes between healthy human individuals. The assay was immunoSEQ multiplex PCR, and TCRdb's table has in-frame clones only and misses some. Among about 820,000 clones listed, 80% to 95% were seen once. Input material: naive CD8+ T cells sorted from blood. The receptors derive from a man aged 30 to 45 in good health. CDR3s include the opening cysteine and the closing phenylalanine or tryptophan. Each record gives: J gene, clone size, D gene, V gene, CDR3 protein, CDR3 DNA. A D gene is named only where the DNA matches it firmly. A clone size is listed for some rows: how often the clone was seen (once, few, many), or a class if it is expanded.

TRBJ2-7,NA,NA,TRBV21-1,CASSKEKTGLTYEQYF,TGTGCCAGCAGCAAAGAGAAGACAGGGTTGACCTACGAGCAGTACTTC
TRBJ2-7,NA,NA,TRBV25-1,CASQHSHVYEQYF,TGTGCCAGCCAACATTCCCACGTCTACGAGCAGTACTTC
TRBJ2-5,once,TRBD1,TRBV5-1,CASSSQGARETQYF,TGCGCCAGCAGCTCACAGGGGGCGAGGGAGACCCAGTACTTC
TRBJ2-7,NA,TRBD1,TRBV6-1,CASSKTGEISYEQYF,TGTGCCAGCAGTAAAACAGGGGAGATCTCCTACGAGCAGTACTTC
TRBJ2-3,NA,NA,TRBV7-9,CASSSLAQSPDTQYF,TGTGCCAGCAGCTCCTTAGCCCAGTCCCCAGATACGCAGTATTTT
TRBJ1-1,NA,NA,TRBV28,CASSLPGLNTEAFF,TGTGCCAGCAGTTTACCGGGGTTGAACACTGAAGCTTTCTTT
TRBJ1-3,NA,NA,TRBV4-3,CASSPVKASGNTIYF,TGCGCCAGCAGCCCGGTCAAGGCCTCTGGAAACACCATATATTTT
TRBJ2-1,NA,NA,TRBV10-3,CAISESRESDEQFF,TGTGCCATCAGTGAGTCGAGGGAAAGCGATGAGCAGTTCTTC
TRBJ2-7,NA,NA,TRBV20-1,CSAERVYEQYF,TGCAGTGCAGAACGGGTCTACGAGCAGTACTTC
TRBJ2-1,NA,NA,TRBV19,CASILLEGTSHNEQFF,TGTGCCAGTATACTCCTGGAAGGTACATCCCACAATGAGCAGTTCTTC
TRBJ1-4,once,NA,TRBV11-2,CASSPPGMGSTNEKLFF,TGTGCCAGCAGCCCACCAGGAATGGGTTCAACTAATGAAAAACTGTTTTTT
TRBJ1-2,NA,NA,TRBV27,CASSLVASSGPYGYTF,TGTGCCAGCAGTTTGGTCGCGTCTTCGGGCCCTTATGGCTACACCTTC
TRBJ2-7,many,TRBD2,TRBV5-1,CASSISAAGGSYEQYF,TGCGCCAGCAGCATTTCCGCAGCGGGAGGATCCTACGAGCAGTACTTC
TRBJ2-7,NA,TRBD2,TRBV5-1,CASTLAGVGEQYF,TGCGCCAGCACACTAGCGGGAGTGGGCGAGCAGTACTTC
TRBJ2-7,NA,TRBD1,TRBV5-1,CASSTGTGGMYEQYF,TGCGCCAGCAGCACGGGGACAGGGGGAATGTACGAGCAGTACTTC
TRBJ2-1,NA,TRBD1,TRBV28,CASSSPPTGLGFEQFF,TGTGCCAGCAGTTCCCCCCCGACAGGGCTCGGGTTTGAGCAGTTCTTC
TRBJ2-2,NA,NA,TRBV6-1,CASSGAEQNTGELFF,TGTGCCAGCAGTGGAGCCGAGCAGAACACCGGGGAGCTGTTTTTT
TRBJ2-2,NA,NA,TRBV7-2,CASSFLENTGELFF,TGTGCCAGCAGCTTTTTGGAAAACACCGGGGAGCTGTTTTTT
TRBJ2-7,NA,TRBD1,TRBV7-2,CASSDPPGTGAPTDF,TGTGCCAGCAGCGACCCCCCCGGGACAGGAGCTCCTACGGACTTC
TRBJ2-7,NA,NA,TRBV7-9,CASSNPRQSSNYEQYF,TGTGCCAGCAGCAACCCGCGTCAGTCTTCGAACTACGAGCAGTACTTC
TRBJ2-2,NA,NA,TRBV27,CASSLSTGELFF,TGTGCCAGCAGTCTATCCACCGGGGAGCTGTTTTTT
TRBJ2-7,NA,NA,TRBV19,CASRAHDSPKRSYEQYF,TGTGCCAGTAGGGCACACGACAGCCCTAAAAGGTCCTACGAGCAGTACTTC
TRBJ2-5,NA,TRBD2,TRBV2,CASNPRGEEETQYF,TGTGCCAGCAACCCCCGGGGGGAGGAAGAGACCCAGTACTTC
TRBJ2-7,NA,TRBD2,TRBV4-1,CASSQGVAGALTTYEQYF,TGCGCCAGCAGCCAAGGGGTAGCGGGAGCCCTTACTACCTACGAGCAGTACTTC
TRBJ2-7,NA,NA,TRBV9,CASSVAHGFGYEQYF,TGTGCCAGCAGCGTAGCTCACGGGTTTGGCTACGAGCAGTACTTC
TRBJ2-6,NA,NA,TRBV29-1,CSVRFGANVLTF,TGCAGCGTTAGGTTTGGGGCCAACGTCCTGACTTTC
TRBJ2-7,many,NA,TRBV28,CASSPGEVYEQYF,TGTGCCAGCAGTCCAGGGGAAGTGTACGAGCAGTACTTC
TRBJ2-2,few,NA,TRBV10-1,CASSDASGELFF,TGCGCCAGCAGTGATGCGTCCGGGGAGCTGTTTTTT
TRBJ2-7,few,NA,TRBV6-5,CASSYSIGSYEQYF,TGTGCCAGCAGTTACTCGATCGGGTCCTACGAGCAGTACTTC
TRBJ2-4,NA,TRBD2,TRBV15,CATYELAGNIQYF,TGTGCCACCTATGAGTTAGCGGGAAACATTCAGTACTTC
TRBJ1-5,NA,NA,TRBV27,CASSPTGYNQPQHF,TGTGCCAGCAGCCCCACAGGTTACAATCAGCCCCAGCATTTT
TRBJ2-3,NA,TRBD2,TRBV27,CASSLLAGDGTDTQYF,TGTGCCAGCAGTTTATTAGCGGGAGATGGCACAGATACGCAGTATTTT
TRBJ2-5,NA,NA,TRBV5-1,CASRKSGQETQYF,TGCGCCAGCAGAAAAAGCGGCCAAGAGACCCAGTACTTC
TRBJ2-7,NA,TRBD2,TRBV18,CASSRTSGTLDEQYF,TGTGCCAGCTCACGGACTAGCGGGACCTTGGACGAGCAGTACTTC
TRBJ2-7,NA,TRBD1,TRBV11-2,CASSFGQGLYEQYF,TGTGCCAGCAGCTTCGGACAGGGGCTCTACGAGCAGTACTTC
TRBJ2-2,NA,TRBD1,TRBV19,CASSSRDRVVTGELFF,TGTGCCAGTAGTTCCCGGGACAGGGTCGTGACCGGGGAGCTGTTTTTT
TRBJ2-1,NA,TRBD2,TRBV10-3,CAISESFGSGKSSYNEQFF,TGTGCCATCAGTGAGTCTTTTGGGAGCGGGAAAAGCTCCTACAATGAGCAGTTCTTC
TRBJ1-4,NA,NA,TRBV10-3,CAISDGAAREEKLFF,TGTGCCATCAGTGACGGGGCAGCCAGGGAAGAAAAACTGTTTTTT
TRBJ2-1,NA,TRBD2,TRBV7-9,CASSLGGAGEQFF,TGTGCCAGCAGCTTAGGTGGAGCGGGGGAGCAGTTCTTC
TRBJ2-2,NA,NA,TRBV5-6,CASSHGQDYGAGELFF,TGTGCCAGCAGTCACGGACAGGACTACGGGGCCGGGGAGCTGTTTTTT
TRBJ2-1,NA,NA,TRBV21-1,CANIDYEQFF,TGTGCCAACATTGACTATGAGCAGTTCTTC
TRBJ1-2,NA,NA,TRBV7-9,CASSLAQEYGYTF,TGTGCCAGCAGCTTAGCCCAGGAGTATGGCTACACCTTC
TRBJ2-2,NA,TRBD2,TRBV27,CASSPSAGDRTGELFF,TGTGCCAGCAGTCCCTCAGCGGGAGATAGGACCGGGGAGCTGTTTTTT
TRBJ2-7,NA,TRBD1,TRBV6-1,CASKIGQGWYEQYF,TGTGCCAGCAAAATCGGACAGGGTTGGTACGAGCAGTACTTC
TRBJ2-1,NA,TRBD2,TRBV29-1,CSVEGLAGPNEQFF,TGCAGCGTTGAGGGGCTAGCGGGACCAAATGAGCAGTTCTTC
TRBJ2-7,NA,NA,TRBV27,CASTSYRDSYEQYF,TGTGCCAGCACTTCGTACCGGGACTCCTACGAGCAGTACTTC
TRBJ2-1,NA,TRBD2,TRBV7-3,CASSLMAGGYNEQFF,TGTGCCAGCAGCTTAATGGCGGGAGGCTACAATGAGCAGTTCTTC
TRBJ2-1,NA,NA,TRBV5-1,CASSLTSQLNEQFF,TGCGCCAGCAGCCTCACCTCACAGCTGAATGAGCAGTTCTTC
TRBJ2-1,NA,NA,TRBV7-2,CASSPIAGDEQFF,TGTGCCAGCAGCCCTATCGCCGGCGATGAGCAGTTCTTC
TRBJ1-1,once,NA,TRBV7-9,CASSPIQGMNTEAFF,TGTGCCAGCAGCCCTATCCAGGGGATGAACACTGAAGCTTTCTTT
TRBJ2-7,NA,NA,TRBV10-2,CASSADRSSYEQYF,TGCGCCAGCAGTGCGGACAGAAGCTCCTACGAGCAGTACTTC
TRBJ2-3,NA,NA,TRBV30,CAWSAGTDTQYF,TGTGCCTGGAGTGCGGGCACAGATACGCAGTATTTT
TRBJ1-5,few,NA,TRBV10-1,CASSEGNQPQHF,TGCGCCAGCAGTGAGGGAAATCAGCCCCAGCATTTT
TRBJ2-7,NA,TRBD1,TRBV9,CASSASGQGAYEQYF,TGTGCCAGCAGCGCCTCGGGACAGGGTGCCTACGAGCAGTACTTC